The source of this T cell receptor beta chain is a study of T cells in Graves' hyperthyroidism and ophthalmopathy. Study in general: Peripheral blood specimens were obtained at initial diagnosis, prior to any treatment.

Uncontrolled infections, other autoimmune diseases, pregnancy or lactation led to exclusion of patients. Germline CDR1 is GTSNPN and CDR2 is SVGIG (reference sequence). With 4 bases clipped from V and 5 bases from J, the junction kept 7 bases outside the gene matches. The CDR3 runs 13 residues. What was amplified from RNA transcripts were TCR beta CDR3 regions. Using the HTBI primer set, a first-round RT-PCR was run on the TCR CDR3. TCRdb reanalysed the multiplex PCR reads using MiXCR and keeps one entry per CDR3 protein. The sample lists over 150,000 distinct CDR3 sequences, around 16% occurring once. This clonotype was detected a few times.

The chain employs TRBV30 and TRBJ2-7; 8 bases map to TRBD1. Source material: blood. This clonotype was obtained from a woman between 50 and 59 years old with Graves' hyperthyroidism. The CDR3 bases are TGTGCCTGGAAGAGACAGGGGTTGAACGAGCAGTACTTC. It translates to CAWKRQGLNEQYF.